These 20 T cell receptor beta chains were all obtained from the same sample, sequenced in a study of glioma-infiltrating T cells. Amplification of TCR alpha and beta CDR3 regions from RNA used iRepertoire nested multiplex PCR. TCRdb reprocessed the multiplex PCR reads with MiXCR, giving one entry per CDR3 protein. This table has approximately 140,000 distinct CDR3 sequences, roughly a quarter appearing once. Sequenced input: glioma tissue, nonneoplastic brain tissue, or PBMCs (not recorded which). The receptors stem from a human donor with low-grade glioma or glioblastoma, undergoing nonglioma brain surgery, or in good health (not recorded which).

The chain couples TRBV7-2 to TRBJ1-1, with D uncertain. From germline, CDR1 is SGHTA and CDR2 FQGNSA. This CDR3 contains 15 residues. V dropped 1 base and J dropped 2 bases, with 11 bases sitting between them. The CDR3 DNA sequence: TGTGCCAGCAGCTTAGTTGTTGACTATAACACTGAAGCTTTCTTT. This encodes CASSLVVDYNTEAFF.

This clonotype was recorded a few times. The rearrangement joins TRBV28 to TRBJ2-5, with D maybe TRBD1 (6 bases). Germline V gene data show CDR1 as MDHEN and CDR2 as SYDVKM. The CDR3 has 13 residues. V was shortened by 8 bases and J by 5 bases, with 15 bases between the two germline ends. This chain's CDR3 is CASGTPGWETQYF. The DNA of the CDR3 is TGTGCCAGCGGGACACCTGGGTGGGAGACCCAGTACTTC. The complete variable domain, with remaining parts taken from reference TRBV28 and TRBJ2-5, reads DVKVTQSSRYLVKRTGEKVFLECVQDMDHENMFWYRQDPGLGLRLIYFSYDVKMKEKGDIPEGYSVSREKKERFSLILESASTNQTSMYLCASGTPGWETQYFGPGTRLLVL.

The chain recombines TRBV4-1 with TRBJ1-2; maybe TRBD1 (6 bases). Trimming took 4 bases from V and 3 from J, leaving 15 bases between them. This CDR3 has 15 amino acids. The V gene's germline CDR1 is MGHRA and CDR2 YSYEKL. CDR3 DNA sequence: TGCGCCAGCAGCCCATCGAGGGGGGCGGACTATGGCTACACCTTC. It yields the protein CASSPSRGADYGYTF.

This chain joins TRBV12-3 or TRBV12-4 and TRBJ2-1, with D tentatively TRBD2 (5 bases). V shed 8 bases and J shed 0 bases, with 11 bases lying between them. The CDR3 loop spans 14 amino acids. CDR3 protein: CASSVTSSYNEQFF. In nucleotides, the CDR3 is TGTGCCAGCTCTGTTACTAGCTCCTACAATGAGCAGTTCTTC.

On this clonotype: It may be a read error: a sequence one base away is much more abundant. The chain employs TRBV6-5 and TRBJ2-1; TRBD1 aligns across 7 bases. CDR1 is MNHEY and CDR2 is SVGAGI in the germline V gene. The CDR3 is 12 amino acids. CDR3 residues: CASVSTGEEQLF. As DNA, the CDR3 is TGTGCCAGCGTATCCACAGGGGAAGAGCAGTTGTTC.

This clonotype has more than one count but fewer than ten. The chain uses TRBV7-2 and TRBJ1-1, with TRBD1 matching over 7 bases. The ends lost 5 bases at V and 0 bases at J; junction bases unmatched: 3. There are 14 residues in the CDR3. The germline CDR1 and CDR2 sequences are SGHTA and FQGNSA. CDR3 bases: TGTGCCAGCAGCAGCGACAGGGTGAACACTGAAGCTTTCTTT. It encodes CASSSDRVNTEAFF.

This clonotype was detected a few times. The CDR3 sequence is CASSSRTGYTF. Here the CDR3 DNA reads TGTGCCAGCAGTTCCCGGACAGGCTACACCTTC. V usage is TRBV12-3 or TRBV12-4 and J usage is TRBJ1-2; a possible D gene is TRBD1 (5 bases). Trimming removed 4 bases at V and 8 bases at J, with 8 bases between. The CDR3 has 11 amino acids.

This clonotype was seen more than once but under ten times. J is TRBJ1-5 and V is TRBV19; 10 nucleotides line up with TRBD1. Trimming took 8 bases from V and 6 from J; bases not matched to a gene: 10. Germline V lookup: CDR1 LNHDA, CDR2 SQIVND (reference sequence). The CDR3 has 15 residues. The CDR3 bases are TGTGCCAGTGGGGGACAGGGGCTGTTCGGTCAGCCCCAGCATTTT. Residues: CASGGQGLFGQPQHF. Full variable domain (remainder filled in from reference TRBV19 and TRBJ1-5): DGGITQSPKYLFRKEGQNVTLSCEQNLNHDAMYWYRQDPGQGLRLIYYSQIVNDFQKGDIAEGYSVSREKKESFPLTVTSAQKNPTAFYLCASGGQGLFGQPQHFGDGTRLSIL.

There are many counts of this clonotype. The J gene is TRBJ2-2, the V gene TRBV7-6; maybe TRBD1 (6 bases). CDR3 size: 15 residues. The germline V gene has CDR1 SGHVS and CDR2 FNYEAQ. V was clipped by 3 bases and J by 1 base, with 9 bases between them. CDR3 sequence reads: CASSFDRLNTGELFF. The CDR3 DNA is TGTGCCAGCAGCTTTGACAGGCTGAACACCGGGGAGCTGTTTTTT.

This clonotype was detected many times. This chain connects TRBV6-1 to TRBJ2-1; 7 nucleotides line up with TRBD1. Germline V gives CDR1 MNHNS, CDR2 SASEGT. Losses at the gene ends were 4 bases for V and 8 bases for J; bases not matched to a gene: 2. The CDR3 is 12 amino acids. CDR3 coding DNA: TGTGCCAGCAGTGCCAGGGGGTATGAGCAGTTCTTC. Translating gives CASSARGYEQFF.

V usage is TRBV18 and J usage is TRBJ1-2; possibly TRBD1 for D (6 bases). Deletions cut 3 bases from V and 1 base from J, with 6 bases between. This CDR3 has 13 amino acids. Per the germline V gene, CDR1 is KGHSH and CDR2 is LQKENI. The CDR3: CASSPDSNYGYTF. CDR3 sequence (DNA): TGTGCCAGCTCACCGGACAGTAACTATGGCTACACCTTC.

V and J are TRBV5-4 and TRBJ1-5; TRBD1 is a possible D gene (6 bases). The germline V gene has CDR1 SGHNT and CDR2 YYREEE (reference sequence). The CDR3 contains 18 residues. The ends were cut back, 0 bases at V and 3 bases at J, with 19 bases in the middle. This CDR3 is CASSLVPRGRGINQPQHF. In DNA form, the CDR3 reads TGTGCCAGCAGCTTGGTACCAAGGGGTAGGGGGATCAATCAGCCCCAGCATTTT.

This clonotype was found many times. This chain joins TRBV20-1 and TRBJ2-3; 9 bases line up with TRBD2. The CDR3 is 14 amino acids. Germline V CDR1 and CDR2: DFQATT, SNEGSKA (reference sequence). V was clipped by 3 bases and J by 1 base; unmatched bases: 2. Here the CDR3 reads CSARASGGTDTQYF. The CDR3 DNA follows: TGCAGTGCTAGGGCTAGCGGGGGCACAGATACGCAGTATTTT.

This clonotype was seen more than once but under ten times. The rearrangement joins TRBV27 to TRBJ1-5; TRBD1 matches at 7 bases. Trimming cost V 5 bases and J 0 bases; bases outside gene matches: 10. The V gene's germline CDR1 is MNHEY and CDR2 SMNVEV (reference sequence). CDR3 size: 17 residues. CDR3 in DNA: TGTGCCAGCAGTACTCTCGAGGGGGCCCCTAGCAATCAGCCCCAGCATTTT. Its translation: CASSTLEGAPSNQPQHF.

The chain uses TRBV7-9 and TRBJ2-3; no clear D. V was cut by 1 base and J by 3 bases, with 5 bases left in between. CDR3 length: 13 residues. Germline V gives CDR1 SEHNR, CDR2 FQNEAQ (reference sequence). CDR3 protein: CASSLVVTDTQYF. DNA of the CDR3: TGTGCCAGCAGCTTAGTTGTAACAGATACGCAGTATTTT. Based on the CDR3 plus reference TRBV7-9 and TRBJ2-3, the full variable domain is DTGVSQNPRHKITKRGQNVTFRCDPISEHNRLYWYRQTLGQGPEFLTYFQNEAQLEKSRLLSDRFSAERPKGSFSTLEIQRTEQGDSAMYLCASSLVVTDTQYFGPGTRLTVL.

Many counts were recorded for this clonotype. The chain has TRBV14 and TRBJ1-1; D not resolved. CDR3 size: 13 residues. V gave up 0 bases and J gave up 1 base, with 3 bases separating them. Looked up from germline, CDR1 is SGHDN and CDR2 is FVKESK. The CDR3: CASSQDPNTEAFF. In nucleotides, the CDR3 is TGTGCCAGCAGCCAAGACCCGAACACTGAAGCTTTCTTT.

This clonotype was counted ten times or more. The rearrangement uses TRBV20-1 and TRBJ2-3; no reliable D call. V lost 0 bases and J 2 bases, leaving 9 bases between the germline ends. Germline V CDR1 and CDR2: DFQATT, SNEGSKA (reference sequence). The CDR3 runs 14 residues. The CDR3 DNA is TGCAGTGCTAGAGATCCGCGGACCACAGATACGCAGTATTTT. Translating gives CSARDPRTTDTQYF.

Of note for this clonotype: A read error is possible here, since a much larger clone lies one base away. The rearrangement joins TRBV25-1 to TRBJ2-2; no clear D gene. Germline V lookup: CDR1 MGHDK, CDR2 SYGVNS. There are 15 residues in the CDR3. The V gene lost 5 bases and the J gene lost 0 bases, with 10 bases spanning the gap. The chain's CDR3 is CASSKRSTNTGELFF. The CDR3 region has the DNA TGTGCCAGCAGTAAAAGGTCCACGAACACCGGGGAGCTGTTTTTT.

This clonotype occurred a few times. CDR3 sequence reads: CASSPNINTEAFF. Written as DNA, the CDR3 is TGTGCCAGCAGCCCTAACATCAACACTGAAGCTTTCTTT. V is TRBV7-3 and J is TRBJ1-1; D is undetermined. The CDR3 is 13 amino acids. Germline CDR1 and CDR2: SGHTA and FQGTGA. Trimming pared 5 bases from V and 2 bases from J, leaving 9 bases between.

The rearrangement links TRBV28 to TRBJ1-2; D is ambiguous. Germline V lookup: CDR1 MDHEN, CDR2 SYDVKM. There are 14 residues in the CDR3. The ends were cut back, 3 bases at V and 5 bases at J, with 13 bases in the middle. The CDR3 sequence is CASSFLSPGYGYTF. The CDR3 DNA reads TGTGCCAGCAGTTTCCTCTCCCCGGGGTATGGCTACACCTTC.